This TCR beta chain was documented in a study of cytomegalovirus exposure and HLA in healthy donors. Profiling relied on immunoSEQ multiplex PCR, and the TCRdb table lists in-frame clones only, not all of them. This sample yields 150,000 to 200,000 clones, of which about 81% are seen a single time; 1% to 1.5% belongs to the top ten. The CDR3 sequence is 15 residues long. The V gene end was trimmed by 6 bases and the J gene end by 8 bases; junction bases not matched to a gene: 9. Germline V gives CDR1 MDHEN, CDR2 SYDVKM. The sequencing input was PBMCs. This receptor was obtained from a woman aged 30 to 39 in good health and CMV-seronegative. The chain employs TRBV28 and TRBJ1-4; 10 nucleotides line up with TRBD1. CDR3 sequence: CASRTGGAGKEKLFF. The CDR3 DNA follows: TGTGCCAGCAGGACAGGGGGCGCGGGGAAGGAAAAACTGTTTTTT.